These T cell receptor beta chains were read from a single sample in a study of Graves' ophthalmopathy and Graves' hyperthyroidism. TCRdb itself ran the multiplex PCR reads through MiXCR, one entry per CDR3 protein. There are 680,000 or so distinct CDR3 sequences in the sample; about a fifth occur only once, and around 6.9% lies in the top ten. Sequencing was performed on peripheral blood. These receptor sequences come from a woman younger than 30 with stable Graves' hyperthyroidism. Some clones in this sample may be carry-over from other donors' samples. The CDR3 runs from the conserved cysteine through the conserved F or W. A D gene is named only where the DNA matches it firmly. Rows may omit the clone size; those that give it use once, few, many or a size class.

j_call	v_call	clone_size	d_call	cdr3_aa	cdr3_nt
TRBJ2-7	TRBV15	many	.	CATADRAYEQYF	TGTGCCACAGCCGACAGAGCCTACGAGCAGTACTTC
TRBJ2-5	TRBV30	.	.	CAWSTTTSTQYF	TGTGCCTGGAGCACAACCACGAGTACCCAGTACTTC
TRBJ2-5	TRBV2	.	.	CASSGFGQYF	TGTGCCAGCAGTGGATTTGGCCAGTACTTC
TRBJ1-1	TRBV6-1	many	TRBD1	CASRRPPGQPNTEAFF	TGTGCCAGCAGGCGACCCCCGGGACAGCCGAACACTGAAGCTTTCTTT
TRBJ2-5	TRBV15	few	TRBD2	CATSRAIWGSGRREETQYF	TGTGCCACCAGCAGAGCTATCTGGGGTAGCGGGAGGCGTGAGGAGACCCAGTACTTC
TRBJ1-1	TRBV28	few	.	CATIPPENTEAFF	TGTGCCACCATACCCCCAGAGAACACTGAAGCTTTCTTT
TRBJ1-1	TRBV12-3/TRBV12-4	many	.	CASSFRDSFWDTEAFF	TGTGCCAGCAGTTTTAGAGATTCTTTTTGGGACACTGAAGCTTTCTTT
TRBJ2-7	TRBV27	many	TRBD1	CASSMTGGWEQYF	TGTGCCAGCAGCATGACAGGGGGTTGGGAGCAGTACTTC
TRBJ1-1	TRBV13	many	.	CASSLRHMNTEAFF	TGTGCCAGCAGCTTAAGGCACATGAACACTGAAGCTTTCTTT
TRBJ2-1	TRBV5-1	many	TRBD1	CASSPEQGARSDEQFF	TGCGCCAGCAGCCCCGAACAGGGGGCGCGGAGTGATGAGCAGTTCTTC
TRBJ1-5	TRBV6-1	.	.	CASETGASNQPQHF	TGTGCCAGCGAAACCGGAGCAAGCAATCAGCCCCAGCATTTT
TRBJ2-7	TRBV20-1	many	.	CSARSGNSYEQYF	TGCAGTGCTAGAAGTGGCAATTCCTACGAGCAGTACTTC
TRBJ1-2	TRBV6-2/TRBV6-3	few	.	CASSYSKSRANYGYTF	TGTGCCAGCAGTTACTCGAAGTCCAGAGCGAACTATGGCTACACCTTC
TRBJ1-2	TRBV6-2/TRBV6-3	many	.	CASTKGDGYTF	TGTGCCAGCACGAAGGGTGATGGCTACACCTTC